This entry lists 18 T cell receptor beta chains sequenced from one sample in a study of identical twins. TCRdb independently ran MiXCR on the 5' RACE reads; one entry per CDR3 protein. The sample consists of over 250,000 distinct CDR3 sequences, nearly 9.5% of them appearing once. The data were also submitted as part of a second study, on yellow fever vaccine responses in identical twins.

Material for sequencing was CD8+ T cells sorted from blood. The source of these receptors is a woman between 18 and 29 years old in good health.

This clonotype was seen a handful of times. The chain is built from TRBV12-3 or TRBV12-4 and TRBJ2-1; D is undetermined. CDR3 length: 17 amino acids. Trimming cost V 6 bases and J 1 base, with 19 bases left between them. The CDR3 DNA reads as TGTGCCAGCAGCCCCACCCCAAATTTAGAGTCCTACAATGAGCAGTTCTTC. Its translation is CASSPTPNLESYNEQFF.

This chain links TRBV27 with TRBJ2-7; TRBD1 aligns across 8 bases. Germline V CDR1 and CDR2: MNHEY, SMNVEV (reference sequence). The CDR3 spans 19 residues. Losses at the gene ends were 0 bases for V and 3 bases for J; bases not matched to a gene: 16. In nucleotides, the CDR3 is TGTGCCAGCAGTTTATCGAACTATGGGACAGGCGAAAATTTCTACGAGCAGTACTTC. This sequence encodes CASSLSNYGTGENFYEQYF.

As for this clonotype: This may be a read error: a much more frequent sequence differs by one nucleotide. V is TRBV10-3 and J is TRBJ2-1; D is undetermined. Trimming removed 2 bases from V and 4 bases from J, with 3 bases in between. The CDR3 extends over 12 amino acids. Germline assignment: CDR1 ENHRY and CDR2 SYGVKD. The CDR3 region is CAISEGYNEQFF. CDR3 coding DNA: TGTGCCATCAGTGAGGGGTACAATGAGCAGTTCTTC.

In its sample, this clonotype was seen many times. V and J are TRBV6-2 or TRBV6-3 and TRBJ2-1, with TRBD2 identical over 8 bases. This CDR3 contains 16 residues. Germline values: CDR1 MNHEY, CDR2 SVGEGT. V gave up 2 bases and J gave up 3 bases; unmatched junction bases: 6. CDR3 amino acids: CASSYPGTSYYNEQFF. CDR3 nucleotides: TGTGCCAGCAGTTACCCCGGGACTAGTTACTACAATGAGCAGTTCTTC.

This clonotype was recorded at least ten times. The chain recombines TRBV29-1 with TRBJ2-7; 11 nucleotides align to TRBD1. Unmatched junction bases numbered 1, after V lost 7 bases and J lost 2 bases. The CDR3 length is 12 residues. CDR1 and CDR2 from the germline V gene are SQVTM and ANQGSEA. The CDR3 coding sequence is TGCAGCGGGGGACAGGGGGCCTACGAGCAGTACTTC. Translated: CSGGQGAYEQYF.

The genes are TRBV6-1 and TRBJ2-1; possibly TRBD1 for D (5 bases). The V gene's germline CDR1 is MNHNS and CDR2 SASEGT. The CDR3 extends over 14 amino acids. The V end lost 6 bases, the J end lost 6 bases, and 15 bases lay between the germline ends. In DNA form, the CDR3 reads TGTGCCAGCAGCCAATTGGACAAAAGCAATGAGCAGTTCTTC. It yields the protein CASSQLDKSNEQFF.

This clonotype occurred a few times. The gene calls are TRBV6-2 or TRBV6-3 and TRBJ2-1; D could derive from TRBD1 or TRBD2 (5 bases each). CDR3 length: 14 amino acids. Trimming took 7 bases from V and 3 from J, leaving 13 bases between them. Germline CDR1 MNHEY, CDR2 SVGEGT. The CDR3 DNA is TGTGCCAGCACGGGACGGGGTTACTACAATGAGCAGTTCTTC. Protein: CASTGRGYYNEQFF.

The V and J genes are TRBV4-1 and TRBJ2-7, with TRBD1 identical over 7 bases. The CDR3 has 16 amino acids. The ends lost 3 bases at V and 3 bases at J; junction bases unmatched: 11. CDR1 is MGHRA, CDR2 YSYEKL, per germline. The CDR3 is CASSHVSGTDNYEQYF. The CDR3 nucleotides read TGCGCCAGCAGCCATGTCTCCGGGACAGATAACTACGAGCAGTACTTC.

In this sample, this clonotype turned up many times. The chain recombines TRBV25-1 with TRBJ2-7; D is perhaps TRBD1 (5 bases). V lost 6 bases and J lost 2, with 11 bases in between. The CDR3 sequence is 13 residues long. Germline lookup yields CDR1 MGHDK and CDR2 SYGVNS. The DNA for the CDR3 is TGTGCCAGCAGAGGACACCTACCCTACGAGCAGTACTTC. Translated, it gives CASRGHLPYEQYF.

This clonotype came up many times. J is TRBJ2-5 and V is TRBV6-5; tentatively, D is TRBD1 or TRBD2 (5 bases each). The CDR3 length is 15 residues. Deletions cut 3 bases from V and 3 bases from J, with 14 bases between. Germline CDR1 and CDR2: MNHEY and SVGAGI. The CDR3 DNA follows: TGTGCCAGCAGTTATGCGTCCGGGACGGAAGAGACCCAGTACTTC. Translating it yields CASSYASGTEETQYF.

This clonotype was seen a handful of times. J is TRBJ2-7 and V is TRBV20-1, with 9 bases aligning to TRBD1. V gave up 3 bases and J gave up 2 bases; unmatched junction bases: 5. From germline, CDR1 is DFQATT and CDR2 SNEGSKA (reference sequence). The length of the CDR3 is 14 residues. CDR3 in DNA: TGCAGTGCTAGGGTCCGGGACAGGGCCTACGAGCAGTACTTC. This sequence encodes CSARVRDRAYEQYF.

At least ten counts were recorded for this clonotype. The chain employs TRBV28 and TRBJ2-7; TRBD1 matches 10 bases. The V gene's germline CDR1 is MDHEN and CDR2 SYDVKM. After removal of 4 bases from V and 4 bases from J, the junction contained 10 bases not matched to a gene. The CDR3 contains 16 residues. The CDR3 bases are TGTGCCAGCAGTTCCCGGGGACAGGGGTTTTGGTACGAGCAGTACTTC. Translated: CASSSRGQGFWYEQYF.

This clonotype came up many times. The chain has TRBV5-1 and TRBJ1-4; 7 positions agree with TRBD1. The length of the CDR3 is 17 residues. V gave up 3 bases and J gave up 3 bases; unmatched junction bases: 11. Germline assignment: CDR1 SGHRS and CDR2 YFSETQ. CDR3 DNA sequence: TGCGCCAGCAGCTACAACGAGGGGGCTGTGGCTAATGAAAAACTGTTTTTT. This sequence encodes CASSYNEGAVANEKLFF.

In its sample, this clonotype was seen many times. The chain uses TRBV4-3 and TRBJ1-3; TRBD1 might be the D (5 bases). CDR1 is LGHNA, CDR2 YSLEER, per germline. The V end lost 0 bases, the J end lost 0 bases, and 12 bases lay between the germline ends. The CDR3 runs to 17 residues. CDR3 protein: CASSQDRLGGSGNTIYF. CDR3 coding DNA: TGCGCCAGCAGCCAAGATAGGTTGGGGGGCTCTGGAAACACCATATATTTT.

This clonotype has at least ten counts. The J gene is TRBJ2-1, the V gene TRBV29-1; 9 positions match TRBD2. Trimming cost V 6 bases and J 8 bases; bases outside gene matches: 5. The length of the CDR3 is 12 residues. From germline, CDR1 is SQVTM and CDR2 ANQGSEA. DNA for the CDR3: TGCAGCGTGCCTAGCGGGAAGGATGAGCAGTTCTTC. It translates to CSVPSGKDEQFF.

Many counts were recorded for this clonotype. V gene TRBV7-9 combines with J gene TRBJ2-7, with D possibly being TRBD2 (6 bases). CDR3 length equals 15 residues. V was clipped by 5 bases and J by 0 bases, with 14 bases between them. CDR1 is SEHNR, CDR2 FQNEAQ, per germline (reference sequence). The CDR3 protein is CASSPRLAISYEQYF. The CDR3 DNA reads TGTGCCAGCAGCCCACGTCTAGCGATCTCCTACGAGCAGTACTTC.

CDR3 sequence (DNA): TGTGCCAGCAGTTACTCGTCAGGGCCGGACGAGCAGTACTTC. It codes for CASSYSSGPDEQYF. This chain links TRBV6-2 or TRBV6-3 with TRBJ2-7; D possibly corresponds to TRBD1 (5 bases). With 0 bases removed from V and 5 bases from J, the gap between germline ends came to 11 bases. The germline CDR1 and CDR2 sequences are MNHEY and SVGEGT. This CDR3 has 14 residues.

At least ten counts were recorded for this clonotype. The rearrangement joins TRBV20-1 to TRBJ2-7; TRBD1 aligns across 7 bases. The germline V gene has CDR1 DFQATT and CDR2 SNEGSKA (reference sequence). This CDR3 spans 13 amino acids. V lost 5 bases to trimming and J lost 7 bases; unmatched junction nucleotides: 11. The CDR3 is CSARYRDSQEQYF. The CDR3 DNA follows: TGCAGTGCTCGGTACCGGGACAGCCAAGAGCAGTACTTC.